The subject of this entry is one T cell receptor beta chain. Its antigen is not known. Vbeta (60) and Jbeta (13) primers were used in the PCR. Here immunoSEQ multiplex PCR was the method, and the copy in TCRdb shows in-frame clones only, minus some. This table holds around 100,000 clones, around 8% found once. The source of the sample is a study of cytomegalovirus exposure and HLA in healthy donors. The study, taken as a whole, reports: The sole available immune exposure information was CMV serostatus. For cytomegalovirus status, the classifier reportedly gave diagnoses with high specificity and sensitivity. A list of approximately 160 TCR beta chains associated with cytomegalovirus was given.

The CDR3 contains 13 residues. Germline loops: CDR1 SQVTM, CDR2 ANQGSEA. The chain is built from TRBV29-1 and TRBJ2-5; D may be TRBD2 (6 bases). Gene TRBJ2-7 matches the end of the DNA better, so the J call may be wrong. The TCR was taken from a man over 45 in good health and CMV-seronegative. The sample comprised PBMCs. The DNA for the CDR3 is TGCAGCGTTGGGTCCGGGAGTTCTTACGAGCAGTACTTC. Protein: CSVGSGSSYEQYF.